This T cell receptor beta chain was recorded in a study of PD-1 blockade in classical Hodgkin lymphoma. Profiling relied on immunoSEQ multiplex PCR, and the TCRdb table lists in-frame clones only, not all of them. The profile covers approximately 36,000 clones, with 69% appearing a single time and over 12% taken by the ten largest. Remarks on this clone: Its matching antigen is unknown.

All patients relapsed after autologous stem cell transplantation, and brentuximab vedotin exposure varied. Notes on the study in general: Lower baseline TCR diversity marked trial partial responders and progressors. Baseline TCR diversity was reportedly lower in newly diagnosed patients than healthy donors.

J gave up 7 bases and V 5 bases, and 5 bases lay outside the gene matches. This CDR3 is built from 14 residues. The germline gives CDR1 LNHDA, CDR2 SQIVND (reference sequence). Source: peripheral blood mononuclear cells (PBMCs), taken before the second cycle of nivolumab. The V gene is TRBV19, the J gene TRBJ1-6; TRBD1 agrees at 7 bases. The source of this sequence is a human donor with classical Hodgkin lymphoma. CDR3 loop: CASSLTGLNSPLHF. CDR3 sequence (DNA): TGTGCCAGTAGTTTGACAGGGCTCAATTCACCCCTCCACTTT.